The 7 T cell receptor beta chains below were found in one sample sequenced in a study of T cell responses to AZD1222 COVID-19 vaccine. Using immunoSEQ multiplex PCR, the repertoire was profiled, and TCRdb retains in-frame clones only, with some absent. The repertoire has some 100,000 clones, approximately 87% of them found once; the top ten carry roughly 4.4%. The input for sequencing was peripheral blood, taken 28 days after the second AZD1222 dose. These receptors were obtained from an adult who received the AZD1222 COVID-19 vaccine.

The chain carries TRBV7-3 and TRBJ2-1; D gene uncertain. In germline, CDR1 is SGHTA, CDR2 FQGTGA. CDR3 length: 12 residues. Trimming took 4 bases from V and 5 from J, leaving 6 bases between them. CDR3 bases: TGTGCCAGCAGCTCCATCAACAATGAGCAGTTCTTC. It specifies CASSSINNEQFF.

This chain uses TRBV7-8 with TRBJ2-3, with 13 bases that match TRBD2. J was trimmed by 0 bases and V by 1 base; bases with no gene match: 4. Germline lookup yields CDR1 SGHVS and CDR2 FQNEAQ. The CDR3 is 18 residues long. CDR3 loop: CASSLETSGGTSTDTQYF. The CDR3 DNA is TGTGCCAGCAGCTTAGAGACTAGCGGGGGGACTAGCACAGATACGCAGTATTTT.

The V gene is TRBV11-2, the J gene TRBJ1-2; D is undetermined. This CDR3 region has 16 residues. Trimming took off 2 bases at V and 4 bases at J, with 17 bases between the two ends. Germline V gives CDR1 SGHAT, CDR2 FQNNGV. The CDR3 spells CASSLRPRDNLYGYTF. The CDR3 DNA follows: TGTGCCAGCAGCTTACGACCGAGAGACAACCTCTATGGCTACACCTTC.

The count of this clone is one. This chain joins TRBV6-5 and TRBJ2-7; no firm D call. The germline V and J ends were trimmed by 8 bases and 3 bases, with 8 bases remaining between them. The CDR3 is 11 residues long. CDR1 MNHEY and CDR2 SVGAGI come from the germline V gene. The CDR3 DNA sequence: TGTGCCAGCTCCGGTTACTACGAGCAGTACTTC. This translates into CASSGYYEQYF.

The chain recombines TRBV5-8 with TRBJ1-5; D is possibly TRBD1 (6 bases). V was pared by 0 bases and J by 0 bases, with 13 bases between. The CDR3 totals 17 residues. Germline V gives CDR1 SGHTS, CDR2 YDEGEE. CDR3 residues: CASSLAIRGGSNQPQHF. Here the CDR3 DNA reads TGTGCCAGCAGCTTGGCCATCAGGGGCGGTAGCAATCAGCCCCAGCATTTT.

This rearrangement joins TRBV5-8 to TRBJ1-5; D unresolved. The V and J ends lost 0 bases and 4 bases respectively, with 8 bases between them. Germline-derived CDR1 and CDR2 are SGHTS and YDEGEE. CDR3 length equals 14 residues. CDR3 protein: CASSLAMANQPQHF. CDR3 DNA sequence: TGTGCCAGCAGCTTGGCTATGGCAAATCAGCCCCAGCATTTT.

The chain couples TRBV6-5 to TRBJ1-5; the D is unclear. The CDR3 contains 12 residues. Trimming removed 8 bases from V and 0 bases from J, with 5 bases in between. In germline, CDR1 is MNHEY, CDR2 SVGAGI. The CDR3 DNA sequence: TGTGCCAGCGTCCGTAGCAATCAGCCCCAGCATTTT. This codes for CASVRSNQPQHF.